These 10 T cell receptor beta chains came from one sample sequenced in a study of T cell responses to AZD1222 COVID-19 vaccine. The repertoire was sequenced with immunoSEQ multiplex PCR; TCRdb's copy has only in-frame clones and lacks some. The profile shows some 150,000 clones, about 93% of them singletons. The specimen comprised peripheral blood, sampled on day 0 of AZD1222 vaccination. The source of these receptors is an adult in good health.

The chain is built from TRBV4-2 and TRBJ2-7; no reliable D call. This CDR3 region has 13 residues. V was pared by 0 bases and J by 6 bases, with 9 bases between. CDR1 is LGHNA and CDR2 is YNFKEQ in the germline V gene. CDR3 sequence: CASSQDLEREQYF. CDR3 in DNA: TGTGCCAGCAGCCAAGATTTGGAGCGCGAGCAGTACTTC.

The chain is built from TRBV6-5 and TRBJ2-3, with TRBD2 as a possible D gene (6 bases). The V gene lost 7 bases and the J gene lost 4 bases, with 15 bases spanning the gap. Germline-derived CDR1 and CDR2 are MNHEY and SVGAGI. The CDR3 runs 14 residues. CDR3: CASNFIRESDTQYF. The CDR3 DNA sequence: TGTGCCAGCAACTTCATCCGGGAGTCAGATACGCAGTATTTT.

The chain carries TRBV27 and TRBJ1-2, with TRBD1 matching over 9 bases. J lost 3 bases, V lost 5 bases, and 10 bases had no gene match. The CDR3 runs 16 residues. The V gene's germline CDR1 is MNHEY and CDR2 SMNVEV (reference sequence). The CDR3 region is CASSPLGTGRHYGYTF. CDR3 coding DNA: TGTGCCAGCAGTCCACTCGGGACAGGGCGGCACTATGGCTACACCTTC.

The V gene is TRBV3-1 (or the pseudogene TRBV3-2), the J gene TRBJ1-5; no definite D call. The V gene lost 2 bases and the J gene lost 6 bases, with 14 bases spanning the gap. From germline, CDR1 is LGHDT and CDR2 YNNKEL (reference sequence). This CDR3 comprises 15 residues. The CDR3 here is CASSQTPREGQPQHF. The CDR3 DNA follows: TGTGCCAGCAGCCAAACCCCCCGGGAGGGTCAGCCCCAGCATTTT.

This chain links TRBV28 with TRBJ1-2, with a possible D match to TRBD1 (5 bases). CDR1 MDHEN and CDR2 SYDVKM come from the germline V gene. V was cut by 3 bases and J by 4 bases, with 12 bases left in between. The CDR3 is 14 amino acids. The DNA of the CDR3 is TGTGCCAGCAGTTTTTTTGACAGAGCCTATGGCTACACCTTC. It codes for CASSFFDRAYGYTF.

The chain couples TRBV7-8 to TRBJ1-5; unclear D gene. CDR3 length equals 16 residues. Trimming removed 1 base from V and 2 bases from J, with 12 bases in between. The germline gives CDR1 SGHVS, CDR2 FQNEAQ. CDR3 DNA: TGTGCCAGCAGCTTAGTTCGGGGTTTGGGCAATCAGCCCCAGCATTTT. It encodes CASSLVRGLGNQPQHF.

This chain connects TRBV5-1 to TRBJ1-2; D gene ambiguous. The V gene's germline CDR1 is SGHRS and CDR2 YFSETQ. This CDR3 is 13 amino acids long. V was trimmed by 1 base and J by 4 bases, leaving 8 bases between them. CDR3 amino acids: CASSLSVLYGYTF. DNA of the CDR3: TGCGCCAGCAGCTTGTCGGTCCTCTATGGCTACACCTTC.

The gene calls are TRBV29-1 and TRBJ2-7; the D is unclear. Looked up from germline, CDR1 is SQVTM and CDR2 is ANQGSEA. The length of the CDR3 is 14 residues. V lost 4 bases and J lost 0, with 13 bases in between. The CDR3 DNA follows: TGCAGCGTTGGGTTTGCGGTTCGCTCCTACGAGCAGTACTTC. It encodes CSVGFAVRSYEQYF.

J is TRBJ1-1 and V is TRBV3-1 (or the pseudogene TRBV3-2); TRBD1 is a possible D gene (6 bases). V was pared by 1 base and J by 6 bases, with 18 bases between. This CDR3 contains 16 residues. Germline-derived CDR1 and CDR2 are LGHDT and YNNKEL (reference sequence). CDR3 coding DNA: TGTGCCAGCAGCCAAGGGATCCGGGGGCGAGATGCTGAAGCTTTCTTT. Translating gives CASSQGIRGRDAEAFF.

This clone has just one count. The gene calls are TRBV6-1 and TRBJ1-5, with 7 bases aligning to TRBD1. Germline-derived CDR1 and CDR2 are MNHNS and SASEGT. V dropped 7 bases and J dropped 8; count of bases not matched to a gene: 11. The CDR3 is 14 amino acids. The CDR3 DNA is TGTGCCAGCACACTGGAAGGGGGCGAGAAGCCCCAGCATTTT. Its protein is CASTLEGGEKPQHF.